The 14 T cell receptor beta chains below come from one sample, sequenced in a study of blood T cell repertoires in COVID-19. TCRdb's copy holds only in-frame clones and misses some; the assay was immunoSEQ multiplex PCR. The repertoire holds 350,000 or so clones, with around 80% as singletons. The sequenced material came from peripheral blood. Source of these receptors: a man in his thirties or forties with active or convalescent COVID-19.

The CDR3 nucleotides are TGTGCCAGTAGTCGGGGACAGGCCACAGATACGCAGTATTTT. Translating it yields CASSRGQATDTQYF. The genes are TRBV19 and TRBJ2-3, with 8 bases matching TRBD1. With V trimmed by 5 bases and J by 2 bases, 3 bases remained unmatched. Germline CDR1 and CDR2: LNHDA and SQIVND (reference sequence). The CDR3 consists of 14 residues.

The rearrangement uses TRBV9 and TRBJ2-3; D perhaps matches TRBD2 (6 bases). CDR1 is SGDLS and CDR2 is YYNGEE in the germline V gene. This CDR3 comprises 15 residues. V was clipped by 0 bases and J by 3 bases, with 11 bases between them. The CDR3 DNA reads TGTGCCAGCAGCGTAGGCGGGGTGAGGACAGATACGCAGTATTTT. Encoded protein: CASSVGGVRTDTQYF. The complete variable domain, with remaining parts taken from reference TRBV9 and TRBJ2-3, reads DSGVTQTPKHLITATGQRVTLRCSPRSGDLSVYWYQQSLDQGLQFLIQYYNGEERAKGNILERFSAQQFPDLHSELNLSSLELGDSALYFCASSVGGVRTDTQYFGPGTRLTVL.

J is TRBJ2-5 and V is TRBV19; TRBD2 matches at 9 bases. This CDR3 is built from 15 residues. The trim removed 3 bases at V and 6 bases at J, leaving 8 bases unmatched. The germline V gene has CDR1 LNHDA and CDR2 SQIVND (reference sequence). CDR3: CASSMGGGAVKTQYF. Written as DNA, the CDR3 is TGTGCCAGTAGTATGGGCGGGGGGGCCGTGAAGACCCAGTACTTC. Using reference TRBV19 and TRBJ2-5 for the parts outside the CDR3, the full variable domain is DGGITQSPKYLFRKEGQNVTLSCEQNLNHDAMYWYRQDPGQGLRLIYYSQIVNDFQKGDIAEGYSVSREKKESFPLTVTSAQKNPTAFYLCASSMGGGAVKTQYFGPGTRLLVL.

The chain recombines TRBV7-6 with TRBJ2-1; 7 bases agree with TRBD2. V dropped 3 bases and J dropped 10; count of bases not matched to a gene: 9. Germline V lookup: CDR1 SGHVS, CDR2 FNYEAQ. The length of the CDR3 is 14 residues. CDR3 in amino acids: CASSFRGKGGEQFF. The CDR3 DNA reads TGTGCCAGCAGCTTCCGGGGTAAGGGAGGGGAGCAGTTCTTC.

The chain is built from TRBV10-2 and TRBJ2-1; TRBD1 is a possible D gene (6 bases). This CDR3 spans 17 amino acids. Trimming pared 3 bases from V and 0 bases from J, leaving 15 bases between. Germline V gene data show CDR1 as WSHSY and CDR2 as SAAADI. Here the CDR3 DNA reads TGCGCCAGCAGTGACCCCGGACAGTGGAGCTCCTACAATGAGCAGTTCTTC. The encoded protein is CASSDPGQWSSYNEQFF.

The chain uses TRBV5-1 and TRBJ2-3; 7 nucleotides align to TRBD2. The CDR3 sequence is 15 residues long. Germline loops: CDR1 SGHRS, CDR2 YFSETQ. J lost 2 bases, V lost 7 bases, and 10 bases had no gene match. The CDR3 DNA follows: TGCGCCAGCTCCCCTTTGCGGGAGACCACAGATACGCAGTATTTT. Its protein product is CASSPLRETTDTQYF. Supplemented by reference TRBV5-1 and TRBJ2-3, the full variable domain reads KAGVTQTPRYLIKTRGQQVTLSCSPISGHRSVSWYQQTPGQGLQFLFEYFSETQRNKGNFPGRFSGRQFSNSRSEMNVSTLELGDSALYLCASSPLRETTDTQYFGPGTRLTVL.

CDR3 sequence: CASSAPGQDHNEQFF. DNA for the CDR3: TGTGCCAGTAGTGCTCCGGGACAGGACCACAATGAGCAGTTCTTC. The chain recombines TRBV19 with TRBJ2-1; TRBD1 matches at 8 bases. There are 15 residues in the CDR3. V trimming: 5 bases; J trimming: 5 bases; junction bases outside the gene matches: 8. CDR1 and CDR2 (germline): LNHDA, SQIVND (reference sequence).

The rearrangement uses TRBV19 and TRBJ2-6; 7 bases are shared with TRBD1. This CDR3 region has 19 residues. CDR1 is LNHDA, CDR2 SQIVND, per germline (reference sequence). V dropped 3 bases and J dropped 0; count of bases not matched to a gene: 11. CDR3: CASSIETGTLGSGANVLTF. The CDR3 coding sequence is TGTGCCAGTAGTATTGAGACAGGGACCTTAGGCTCTGGGGCCAACGTCCTGACTTTC.

This sequence joins TRBV27 and TRBJ2-5; 11 positions agree with TRBD2. The CDR3 totals 15 residues. V lost 6 bases, J lost 5 bases, and 8 bases stayed unmatched. The germline CDR1 and CDR2 sequences are MNHEY and SMNVEV (reference sequence). This CDR3 is CASSPKLAGVETQYF. In DNA form, the CDR3 reads TGTGCCAGCAGCCCTAAACTAGCGGGGGTCGAGACCCAGTACTTC.

The chain carries TRBV4-3 and TRBJ1-5, with D possibly TRBD1 on 5 matching bases. The CDR3 contains 15 residues. Per the germline V gene, CDR1 is LGHNA and CDR2 is YSLEER. V shed 3 bases and J shed 4 bases, with 13 bases lying between them. CDR3 sequence (DNA): TGCGCCAGCAGCCACCAGGCCCGGGGGAATCAGCCCCAGCATTTT. Amino acid sequence: CASSHQARGNQPQHF.

On this clone: Other DNA sequences within the sample encode an identical CDR3. V gene TRBV6-5 combines with J gene TRBJ1-3; the D is unclear. This CDR3 region has 14 residues. CDR1 and CDR2 from the germline V gene are MNHEY and SVGAGI. V was cut by 0 bases and J by 1 base, with 4 bases left in between. DNA of the CDR3: TGTGCCAGCAGTTACTCTCCTTCTGGAAACACCATATATTTT. It codes for CASSYSPSGNTIYF.

On this clone: The junction departs from the called germline gene at one end, perhaps through a read error. The chain is built from TRBV6-5 and TRBJ2-1; the match to TRBD2 covers 8 bases. Germline assignment: CDR1 MNHEY and CDR2 SVGAGI. The CDR3 runs to 14 residues. As DNA, the CDR3 is TGTGCCAGCAGTGACTCGGGACTAGTCAATGAGCAGTTCTTC. The encoded protein is CASSDSGLVNEQFF.

The J gene is TRBJ2-1, the V gene TRBV9, with D perhaps TRBD2 (6 bases). This CDR3 contains 15 residues. Between the trimmed V and J ends, which lost 3 bases and 5 bases, there was a span of 15 bases. Germline values: CDR1 SGDLS, CDR2 YYNGEE. The CDR3 DNA reads TGTGCCAGCAGCGAACCCGGGACTGGAGACAATGAGCAGTTCTTC. Protein sequence: CASSEPGTGDNEQFF. Full variable domain (rest looked up from reference TRBV9 and TRBJ2-1): DSGVTQTPKHLITATGQRVTLRCSPRSGDLSVYWYQQSLDQGLQFLIQYYNGEERAKGNILERFSAQQFPDLHSELNLSSLELGDSALYFCASSEPGTGDNEQFFGPGTRLTVL.

Concerning this clone itself: This specimen includes other DNA sequences encoding the same CDR3. The V and J genes are TRBV4-3 and TRBJ1-1; weak D call: TRBD1 (6 bases). Germline CDR1 and CDR2: LGHNA and YSLEER. The V end lost 3 bases, the J end lost 0 bases, and 17 bases lay between the germline ends. CDR3 size: 17 residues. DNA of the CDR3: TGCGCCAGCAGCCAGGATAGGCGTGGACAGTTGAACACTGAAGCTTTCTTT. This gives the protein CASSQDRRGQLNTEAFF.